Below, 5 T cell receptor beta chains from the same sample are listed, as sequenced in a study of identical twins. MiXCR was run by TCRdb on the 5' RACE reads, yielding one entry per CDR3 protein. The table shows 500,000 to 600,000 distinct CDR3 sequences, with 22% occurring only once. The data also belong to a second study, concerning T cells expressing NK-cell markers.

The source material was CD4+ T cells sorted from blood. The receptors derive from a woman under 30 in good health.

The V and J genes are TRBV25-1 and TRBJ2-7; 8 bases line up with TRBD2. The CDR3 is 14 residues long. Germline loops: CDR1 MGHDK, CDR2 SYGVNS. With V trimmed by 4 bases and J by 3 bases, 5 bases remained unmatched. The CDR3 DNA sequence: TGTGCCAGCAGTGCGCGGGGGGTAAGCTACGAGCAGTACTTC. It is translated as CASSARGVSYEQYF.

This sequence joins TRBV20-1 and TRBJ2-1, with TRBD2 identical over 8 bases. V was pared by 5 bases and J by 9 bases, with 6 bases of the junction left unmatched. The CDR3 is made up of 12 amino acids. In germline, CDR1 is DFQATT, CDR2 SNEGSKA (reference sequence). CDR3 DNA sequence: TGCAGTGCTGACAGCGGGAGCACTGAGCAGTTCTTC. It codes for CSADSGSTEQFF.

The chain employs TRBV20-1 and TRBJ2-5; 8 bases match TRBD2. Trimming cost V 0 bases and J 3 bases; bases outside gene matches: 9. This CDR3 contains 16 residues. Germline-derived CDR1 and CDR2 are DFQATT and SNEGSKA (reference sequence). The CDR3 loop reads CSARDNRPGLEETQYF. Written as DNA, the CDR3 is TGCAGTGCTAGAGACAATAGACCGGGACTAGAAGAGACCCAGTACTTC.

The chain joins TRBV6-1 to TRBJ1-1; possible D gene TRBD1, 6 bases. V lost 6 bases and J lost 2, with 19 bases in between. The CDR3 has 16 amino acids. Germline lookup yields CDR1 MNHNS and CDR2 SASEGT. Here the CDR3 reads CASRLLTGSPNTEAFF. The CDR3, as DNA: TGTGCCAGCAGACTGTTAACAGGGTCCCCTAACACTGAAGCTTTCTTT.

A remark on this clonotype: An end of the junction differs from the germline gene, which may be a read error. The V gene is TRBV7-2, the J gene TRBJ2-5; 7 nucleotides line up with TRBD1. Germline CDR1 reads SGHTA; CDR2 reads FQGNSA. The CDR3 is made up of 13 amino acids. CDR3 nucleotide sequence: TGTGCCGGCAGCCCACAGGGGCTGGGGACCCAGTACTTC. It is translated as CAGSPQGLGTQYF.